One and the same sample provided the 11 T cell receptor beta chains below, sequenced in a study of identical twins. MiXCR, run by TCRdb on the 5' RACE reads, gives a single entry per CDR3 protein. The sample yields 400,000 to 500,000 distinct CDR3 sequences, 18% seen once. The sample consisted of naive T cells sorted from blood. Every receptor here comes from a man aged 50 to 60 in good health.

The chain uses TRBV7-2 and TRBJ2-3; TRBD1 aligns across 9 bases. V trimming: 0 bases; J trimming: 4 bases; junction bases outside the gene matches: 20. Germline V gives CDR1 SGHTA, CDR2 FQGNSA. The CDR3 contains 21 residues. CDR3 in amino acids: CASSLALYRGRGTFPSDTQYF. CDR3 DNA sequence: TGTGCCAGCAGCTTAGCTTTGTACAGGGGGCGGGGGACTTTCCCCTCAGATACGCAGTATTTT.

This clonotype was observed at least ten times. The chain uses TRBV5-1 and TRBJ2-1, with D uncertain. This CDR3 is 15 amino acids long. CDR1 SGHRS and CDR2 YFSETQ come from the germline V gene. V was trimmed by 0 bases and J by 8 bases, leaving 15 bases between them. The CDR3 protein is CASSLGPQIVDEQFF. The CDR3 DNA sequence: TGCGCCAGCAGCTTGGGTCCACAGATTGTCGATGAGCAGTTCTTC.

This clonotype was detected many times. J is TRBJ2-2 and V is TRBV5-6; no firm D call. Trimming pared 6 bases from V and 2 bases from J, leaving 8 bases between. Germline V gene sequence: CDR1 SGHDT, CDR2 YYEEEE. The CDR3 contains 13 residues. CDR3 loop: CASTTPNTGELFF. CDR3 sequence (DNA): TGTGCCAGCACCACACCTAACACCGGGGAGCTGTTTTTT. Combining the CDR3 with reference TRBV5-6 and TRBJ2-2 gives the whole variable domain DAGVTQSPTHLIKTRGQQVTLRCSPKSGHDTVSWYQQALGQGPQFIFQYYEEEERQRGNFPDRFSGHQFPNYSSELNVNALLLGDSALYLCASTTPNTGELFFGEGSRLTVL.

V gene TRBV6-5 combines with J gene TRBJ2-7; D call uncertain. V gave up 0 bases and J gave up 1 base, with 7 bases separating them. CDR1 MNHEY and CDR2 SVGAGI come from the germline V gene. The CDR3 extends over 14 amino acids. CDR3 DNA sequence: TGTGCCAGCAGTTACTCAGACACTTCCTACGAGCAGTACTTC. This sequence encodes CASSYSDTSYEQYF.

The V and J genes are TRBV19 and TRBJ2-2; D is uncertain. The CDR3 spans 15 residues. From germline, CDR1 is LNHDA and CDR2 SQIVND (reference sequence). Between the trimmed V and J ends, which lost 2 bases and 0 bases, there was a span of 7 bases. The CDR3 sequence: CASSIIQSNTGELFF. The DNA of the CDR3 is TGTGCCAGTAGTATAATCCAGTCGAACACCGGGGAGCTGTTTTTT.

The chain employs TRBV7-2 and TRBJ2-5; D is unresolved. The CDR3 is made up of 13 amino acids. CDR1 and CDR2 from the germline V gene are SGHTA and FQGNSA. V lost 4 bases and J lost 5, with 11 bases in between. In nucleotides, the CDR3 is TGTGCCAGCAGCTCTGGAAACTTTGAGACCCAGTACTTC. Protein product: CASSSGNFETQYF.

The J gene is TRBJ2-3, the V gene TRBV4-2; 7 bases are shared with TRBD2. The CDR3 runs to 15 residues. Germline CDR1 and CDR2: LGHNA and YNFKEQ. The V gene end was trimmed by 2 bases and the J gene end by 5 bases; junction bases not matched to a gene: 7. The CDR3 here is CASSQTFRGEDTQYF. In DNA, the CDR3 is TGTGCCAGCAGCCAAACCTTTCGGGGGGAAGATACGCAGTATTTT.

The sample holds a few counts of this clonotype. This sequence joins TRBV20-1 and TRBJ2-1; TRBD1 agrees at 10 bases. V lost 0 bases, J lost 4 bases, and 6 bases stayed unmatched. Germline lookup yields CDR1 DFQATT and CDR2 SNEGSKA (reference sequence). CDR3 length: 16 amino acids. Written as DNA, the CDR3 is TGCAGTGCTAGAGACCCGGGACAGGGGAATTACAATGAGCAGTTCTTC. Protein: CSARDPGQGNYNEQFF.

The V and J genes are TRBV12-3 or TRBV12-4 and TRBJ2-7; D gene uncertain. The CDR3 covers 16 residues. The V end was cut by 6 bases, the J end by 4 bases, with 22 bases between. CDR3 loop: CASSLQMGLIKYEQYF. The CDR3 region has the DNA TGTGCCAGCAGCTTACAGATGGGCCTAATAAAGTACGAGCAGTACTTC.

The chain employs TRBV6-2 or TRBV6-3 and TRBJ1-2; D is ambiguous. Germline V gives CDR1 MNHEY, CDR2 SVGEGT. Trimming took off 0 bases at V and 6 bases at J, with 11 bases between the two ends. CDR3 length equals 14 residues. The CDR3 sequence is CASSYSDLSDGYTF. CDR3 DNA sequence: TGTGCCAGCAGTTACTCGGATCTTTCCGATGGCTACACCTTC.

The rearrangement uses TRBV11-2 and TRBJ1-2, with TRBD1 matching over 9 bases. Germline CDR1 SGHAT, CDR2 FQNNGV. This CDR3 spans 14 amino acids. Trimming took 3 bases from V and 5 from J; bases not matched to a gene: 4. CDR3 sequence reads: CASSFPGTGYGYTF. CDR3 DNA: TGTGCCAGCAGCTTTCCCGGGACAGGGTATGGCTACACCTTC.